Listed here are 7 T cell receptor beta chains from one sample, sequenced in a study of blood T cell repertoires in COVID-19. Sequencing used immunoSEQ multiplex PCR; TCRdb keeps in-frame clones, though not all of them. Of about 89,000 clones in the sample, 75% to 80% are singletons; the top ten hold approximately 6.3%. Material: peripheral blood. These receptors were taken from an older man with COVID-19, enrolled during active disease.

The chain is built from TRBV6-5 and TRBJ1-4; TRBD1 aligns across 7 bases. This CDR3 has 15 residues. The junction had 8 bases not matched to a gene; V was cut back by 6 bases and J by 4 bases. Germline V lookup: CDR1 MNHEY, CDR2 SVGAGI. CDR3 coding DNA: TGTGCCAGCAGGATGACGGGACAGTTTAATGAAAAACTGTTTTTT. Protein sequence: CASRMTGQFNEKLFF.

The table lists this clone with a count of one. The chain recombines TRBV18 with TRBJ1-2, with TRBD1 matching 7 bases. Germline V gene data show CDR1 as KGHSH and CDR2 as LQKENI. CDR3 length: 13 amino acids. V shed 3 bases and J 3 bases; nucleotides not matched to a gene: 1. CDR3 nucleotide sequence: TGTGCCAGCTCACCCGACAGGGACTATGGCTACACCTTC. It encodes CASSPDRDYGYTF.

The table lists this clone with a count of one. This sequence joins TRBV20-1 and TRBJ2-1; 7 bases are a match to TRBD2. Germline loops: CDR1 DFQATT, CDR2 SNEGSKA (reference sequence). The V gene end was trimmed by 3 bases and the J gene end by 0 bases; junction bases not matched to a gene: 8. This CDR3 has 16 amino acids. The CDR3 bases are TGCAGTGCTAGTCCCTTGGGCGGGAGCTCCTACAATGAGCAGTTCTTC. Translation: CSASPLGGSSYNEQFF.

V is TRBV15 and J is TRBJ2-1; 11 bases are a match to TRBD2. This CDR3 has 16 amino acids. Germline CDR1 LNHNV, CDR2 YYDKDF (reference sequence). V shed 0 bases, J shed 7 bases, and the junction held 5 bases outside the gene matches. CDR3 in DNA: TGTGCCACCAGCAGAGACCTAGGGACTAGCGGAAATGAGCAGTTCTTC. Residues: CATSRDLGTSGNEQFF.

The CDR3 DNA sequence: TGTGCCAGCTCACCACTCGCGGGACTAGCCGAGGGTGAGCAGTTCTTC. This gives the protein CASSPLAGLAEGEQFF. The J gene is TRBJ2-1, the V gene TRBV18; 9 bases line up with TRBD2. In germline, CDR1 is KGHSH, CDR2 LQKENI. The V segment lost 1 base and the J segment 9 bases; nucleotides outside the gene matches: 10. The length of the CDR3 is 16 residues.

The chain's CDR3 is CASSLTGKSGYTF. DNA of the CDR3: TGCGCCAGCAGCTTGACAGGGAAGTCTGGCTACACCTTC. The chain links TRBV5-1 to TRBJ1-2, with D possibly matching TRBD1 (6 bases). The germline V and J ends were trimmed by 1 base and 7 bases, with 11 bases remaining between them. From germline, CDR1 is SGHRS and CDR2 YFSETQ. The CDR3 is 13 amino acids.

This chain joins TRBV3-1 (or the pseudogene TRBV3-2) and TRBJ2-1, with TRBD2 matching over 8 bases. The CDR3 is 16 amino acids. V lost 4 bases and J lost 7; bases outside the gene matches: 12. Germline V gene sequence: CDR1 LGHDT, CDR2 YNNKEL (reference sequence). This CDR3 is CASSPQGIAGSNEQFF. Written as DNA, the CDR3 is TGTGCCAGCAGCCCCCAGGGTATAGCGGGGTCAAATGAGCAGTTCTTC.